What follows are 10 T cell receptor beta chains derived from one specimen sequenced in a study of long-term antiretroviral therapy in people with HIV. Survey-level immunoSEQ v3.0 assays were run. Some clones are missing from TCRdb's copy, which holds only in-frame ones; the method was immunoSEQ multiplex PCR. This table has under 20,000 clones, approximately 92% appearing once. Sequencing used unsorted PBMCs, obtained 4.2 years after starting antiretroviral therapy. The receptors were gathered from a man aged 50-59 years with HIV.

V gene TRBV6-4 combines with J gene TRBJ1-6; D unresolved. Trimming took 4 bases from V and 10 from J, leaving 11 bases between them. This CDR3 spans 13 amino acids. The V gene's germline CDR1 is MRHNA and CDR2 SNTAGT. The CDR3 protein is CASSGGDGSPLHF. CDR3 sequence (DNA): TGTGCCAGCAGTGGTGGGGATGGATCACCCCTCCACTTT.

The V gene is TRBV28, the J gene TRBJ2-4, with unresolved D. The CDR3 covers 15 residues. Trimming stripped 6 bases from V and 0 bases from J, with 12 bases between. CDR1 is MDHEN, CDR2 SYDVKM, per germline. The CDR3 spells CASSPAVLAKNIQYF. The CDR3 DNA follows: TGTGCCAGCAGCCCCGCGGTGCTAGCCAAAAACATTCAGTACTTC.

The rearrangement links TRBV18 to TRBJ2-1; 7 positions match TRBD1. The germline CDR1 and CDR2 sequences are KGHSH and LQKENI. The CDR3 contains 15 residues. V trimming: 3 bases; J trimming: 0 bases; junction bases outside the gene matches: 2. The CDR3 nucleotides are TGTGCCAGCTCACCGACAGGGAGCTCCTACAATGAGCAGTTCTTC. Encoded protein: CASSPTGSSYNEQFF.

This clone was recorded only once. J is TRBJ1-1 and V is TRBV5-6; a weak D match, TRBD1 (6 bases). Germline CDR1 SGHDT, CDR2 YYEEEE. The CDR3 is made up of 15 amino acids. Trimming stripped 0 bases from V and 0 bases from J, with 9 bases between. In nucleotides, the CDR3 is TGTGCCAGCAGCTTGGCCGGGGGCTTGAACACTGAAGCTTTCTTT. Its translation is CASSLAGGLNTEAFF.

CDR3 residues: CASSLEGNTEAFF. In DNA, the CDR3 is TGTGCCAGCAGCTTAGAAGGCAACACTGAAGCTTTCTTT. The V call is TRBV7-8, the J call TRBJ1-1; no clear D gene. Trimming cost V 1 base and J 2 bases, with 5 bases left between them. This CDR3 spans 13 amino acids. The germline CDR1 and CDR2 sequences are SGHVS and FQNEAQ.

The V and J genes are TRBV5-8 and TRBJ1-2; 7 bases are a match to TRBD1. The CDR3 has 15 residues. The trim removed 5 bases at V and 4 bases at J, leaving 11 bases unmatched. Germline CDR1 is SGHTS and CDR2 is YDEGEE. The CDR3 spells CASSHRDRNFYGYTF. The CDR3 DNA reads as TGTGCCAGCAGTCACCGGGACAGAAATTTCTATGGCTACACCTTC.

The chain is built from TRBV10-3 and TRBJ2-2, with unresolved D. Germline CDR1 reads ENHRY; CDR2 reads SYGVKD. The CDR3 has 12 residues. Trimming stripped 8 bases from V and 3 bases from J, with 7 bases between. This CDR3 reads CAIGSDTGELFF. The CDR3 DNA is TGTGCCATCGGGTCGGACACCGGGGAGCTGTTTTTT.

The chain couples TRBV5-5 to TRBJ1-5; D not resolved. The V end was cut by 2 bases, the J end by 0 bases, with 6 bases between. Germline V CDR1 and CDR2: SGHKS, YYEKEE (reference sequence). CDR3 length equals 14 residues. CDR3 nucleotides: TGTGCCAGCAGCTTAGAAGATAGCAATCAGCCCCAGCATTTT. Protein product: CASSLEDSNQPQHF.

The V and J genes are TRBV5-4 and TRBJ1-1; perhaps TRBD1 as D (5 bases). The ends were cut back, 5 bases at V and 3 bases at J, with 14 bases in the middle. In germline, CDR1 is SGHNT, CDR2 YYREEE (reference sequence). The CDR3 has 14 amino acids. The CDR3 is CASRRFGDYTEAFF. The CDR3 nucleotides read TGTGCCAGCAGAAGGTTCGGGGACTACACTGAAGCTTTCTTT. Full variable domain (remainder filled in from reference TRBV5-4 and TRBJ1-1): ETGVTQSPTHLIKTRGQQVTLRCSSQSGHNTVSWYQQALGQGPQFIFQYYREEENGRGNFPPRFSGLQFPNYSSELNVNALELDDSALYLCASRRFGDYTEAFFGQGTRLTVV.

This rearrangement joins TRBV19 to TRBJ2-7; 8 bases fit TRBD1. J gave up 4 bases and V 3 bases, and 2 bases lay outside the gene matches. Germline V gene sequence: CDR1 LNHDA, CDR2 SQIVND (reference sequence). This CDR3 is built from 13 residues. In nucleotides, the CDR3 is TGTGCCAGTAGTATCAACAGGGGGTACGAGCAGTACTTC. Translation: CASSINRGYEQYF.